A single sample is the source of the 22 T cell receptor beta chains below, sequenced in a study of CD8+ T cells in alopecia areata. cDNA prepared by RNA extraction and subsequent reverse transcription served as the template for sequencing. Produced via immunoSEQ multiplex PCR; TCRdb's table is partial and in-frame only. The table has about 150,000 clones, 50% to 60% seen once; the top ten hold around 4.8%. Sequencing used CD4+ T cells sorted from blood. These receptors were obtained from a human donor in good health.

At least ten counts were recorded for this clone. This chain joins TRBV4-1 and TRBJ1-1; TRBD1 matches at 9 bases. Looked up from germline, CDR1 is MGHRA and CDR2 is YSYEKL. The V and J ends lost 1 base and 5 bases, in that order; junction bases with no gene match: 5. The CDR3 loop spans 15 amino acids. The CDR3 is CASSQGYRGRTEAFF. The CDR3, as DNA: TGCGCCAGCAGCCAAGGGTACAGGGGGCGGACTGAAGCTTTCTTT.

This clone has only a few counts. This chain joins TRBV29-1 and TRBJ2-5; 7 nucleotides line up with TRBD1. The CDR3 loop spans 14 amino acids. Germline V gene lookup returns CDR1 SQVTM and CDR2 ANQGSEA. J lost 2 bases, V lost 4 bases, and 7 bases had no gene match. In DNA form, the CDR3 reads TGCAGCGTTGCGGAAGGGGGCCCACAAGAGACCCAGTACTTC. It is translated as CSVAEGGPQETQYF.

The V gene is TRBV14, the J gene TRBJ2-7; no reliable D call. CDR1 SGHDN and CDR2 FVKESK come from the germline V gene. With 1 base removed from V and 7 bases from J, the gap between germline ends came to 14 bases. This CDR3 is 14 amino acids long. CDR3 region: CASSQGTARGEQYF. CDR3 DNA sequence: TGTGCCAGCAGCCAAGGGACGGCGCGTGGGGAGCAGTACTTC.

Only a few counts were recorded for this clone. This chain connects TRBV4-1 to TRBJ1-2, with 7 nucleotides matching TRBD1. Germline V gene data show CDR1 as MGHRA and CDR2 as YSYEKL. J lost 3 bases, V lost 1 base, and 5 bases had no gene match. The length of the CDR3 is 15 residues. CDR3 nucleotides: TGCGCCAGCAGCCAAGGCCGAACAGGGGACTATGGCTACACCTTC. Encoded protein: CASSQGRTGDYGYTF.

V usage is TRBV28 and J usage is TRBJ1-5, with D hard to call. Trimming removed 3 bases from V and 4 bases from J, with 4 bases in between. The CDR3 loop spans 12 amino acids. The V gene's germline CDR1 is MDHEN and CDR2 SYDVKM. In DNA, the CDR3 is TGTGCCAGCAGTTTCGCGAATCAGCCCCAGCATTTT. As protein: CASSFANQPQHF.

This sequence joins TRBV28 and TRBJ1-5; 7 bases are a match to TRBD1. Per germline, CDR1 MDHEN and CDR2 SYDVKM. This CDR3 region has 15 residues. V was pared by 8 bases and J by 6 bases, with 13 bases of the junction left unmatched. For the CDR3, the DNA is TGTGCCAGCCACAGGGACAGAAGGGTTGCTCAGCCCCAGCATTTT. It is translated as CASHRDRRVAQPQHF.

This clone has a single count. The rearrangement uses TRBV25-1 and TRBJ2-1, with TRBD2 identical over 13 bases. The CDR3 extends over 17 amino acids. Per the germline V gene, CDR1 is MGHDK and CDR2 is SYGVNS. The trim removed 10 bases at V and 5 bases at J, leaving 14 bases unmatched. The CDR3 nucleotides read TGTGCCACCGCGGGACTAGCGGGAAAGGAGACCCACAATGAGCAGTTCTTC. This gives the protein CATAGLAGKETHNEQFF.

The chain carries TRBV30 and TRBJ1-5, with D perhaps matching TRBD1 (6 bases). There are 14 residues in the CDR3. Trimming took off 1 base at V and 4 bases at J, with 11 bases between the two ends. CDR1 and CDR2 (germline): GTSNPN, SVGIG (reference sequence). The CDR3 DNA is TGTGCCTGGAGTGCAGGGGAAAGGAATCAGCCCCAGCATTTT. Translating it yields CAWSAGERNQPQHF.

The rearrangement joins TRBV6-5 to TRBJ2-3; D is ambiguous. The germline gives CDR1 MNHEY, CDR2 SVGAGI. The V and J ends lost 6 bases and 5 bases respectively, with 12 bases between them. The CDR3 has 13 amino acids. The CDR3 DNA follows: TGTGCCAGCAGCCCCCGAGCTCGAGATACGCAGTATTTT. Its protein is CASSPRARDTQYF.

The rearrangement links TRBV28 to TRBJ2-1; 7 bases are shared with TRBD2. Germline assignment: CDR1 MDHEN and CDR2 SYDVKM. V trimming: 5 bases; J trimming: 7 bases; junction bases outside the gene matches: 14. The CDR3 contains 16 residues. This chain's CDR3 is CASSPPGGTGGNEQFF. CDR3 bases: TGTGCCAGCAGTCCCCCAGGCGGGACGGGGGGTAATGAGCAGTTCTTC.

J is TRBJ1-5 and V is TRBV5-1, with D maybe TRBD1 (6 bases). V shed 5 bases and J shed 5 bases, with 17 bases lying between them. This CDR3 is built from 15 residues. Germline V CDR1 and CDR2: SGHRS, YFSETQ. Here the CDR3 reads CASRPGQQIDQPQHF. In nucleotides, the CDR3 is TGCGCCAGCAGACCCGGACAGCAGATTGATCAGCCCCAGCATTTT.

The chain employs TRBV29-1 and TRBJ2-3; the match to TRBD2 covers 8 bases. The trim removed 7 bases at V and 4 bases at J, leaving 4 bases unmatched. The CDR3 covers 12 residues. The germline V gene has CDR1 SQVTM and CDR2 ANQGSEA. The CDR3 sequence is CSGLTSADTQYF. The CDR3 region has the DNA TGCAGCGGCCTGACTAGCGCAGATACGCAGTATTTT.

The V call is TRBV29-1, the J call TRBJ2-1, with 9 bases lining up with TRBD2. The germline gives CDR1 SQVTM, CDR2 ANQGSEA. The V gene end was trimmed by 1 base and the J gene end by 7 bases; junction bases not matched to a gene: 11. The CDR3 runs 16 residues. The DNA of the CDR3 is TGCAGCGTTGAAGGAGGGGTCGCGGGAGGGCCAAATGAGCAGTTCTTC. Protein product: CSVEGGVAGGPNEQFF.

This chain joins TRBV29-1 and TRBJ2-5; D possibly corresponds to TRBD2 (6 bases). CDR3 length: 16 residues. Germline CDR1 reads SQVTM; CDR2 reads ANQGSEA. V was shortened by 4 bases and J by 3 bases, with 21 bases between the two germline ends. The CDR3 here is CSVVMVLAGSEETQYF. The DNA of the CDR3 is TGCAGCGTTGTAATGGTGCTGGCGGGAAGTGAAGAGACCCAGTACTTC.

The sample holds one count of this clone. The chain recombines TRBV29-1 with TRBJ1-1; a weak D match, TRBD1 (6 bases). The CDR3 has 13 residues. The germline V gene encodes CDR1 SQVTM and CDR2 ANQGSEA. The V end was cut by 2 bases, the J end by 6 bases, with 13 bases between. The CDR3 sequence is CSVELQGSAEAFF. The DNA for the CDR3 is TGCAGCGTTGAACTACAGGGAAGCGCTGAAGCTTTCTTT.

The chain uses TRBV28 and TRBJ2-1, with D tentatively TRBD2 (7 bases). The germline V gene encodes CDR1 MDHEN and CDR2 SYDVKM. This CDR3 is 15 amino acids long. The V gene lost 3 bases and the J gene lost 4 bases, with 13 bases spanning the gap. CDR3 coding DNA: TGTGCCAGCAGTTTTACCGGGGGGCGTTACAATGAGCAGTTCTTC. Protein product: CASSFTGGRYNEQFF.

The gene calls are TRBV7-9 and TRBJ1-1, with 9 nucleotides matching TRBD1. The germline V gene encodes CDR1 SEHNR and CDR2 FQNEAQ (reference sequence). The CDR3 loop spans 15 amino acids. V was clipped by 0 bases and J by 1 base; unmatched bases: 0. CDR3 DNA: TGTGCCAGCAGCTTAGCGGGACAGGGGAACACTGAAGCTTTCTTT. This sequence encodes CASSLAGQGNTEAFF.

The chain joins TRBV6-1 to TRBJ2-1; D perhaps matches TRBD2 (5 bases). The V gene lost 5 bases and the J gene lost 8 bases, with 10 bases spanning the gap. The germline V gene has CDR1 MNHNS and CDR2 SASEGT. There are 12 residues in the CDR3. CDR3 nucleotides: TGTGCCAGCAGTTCGGGGTACGATGAGCAGTTCTTC. It codes for CASSSGYDEQFF.

This clone was recorded a few times. The J gene is TRBJ1-4, the V gene TRBV25-1; weak D call: TRBD1 (5 bases). V dropped 4 bases and J dropped 5 bases, with 14 bases sitting between them. The germline CDR1 and CDR2 sequences are MGHDK and SYGVNS. CDR3 size: 15 residues. The CDR3, as DNA: TGTGCCAGCAGTGTAACCCAGGGAAGGAATGAAAAACTGTTTTTT. It specifies CASSVTQGRNEKLFF.

This clone appeared a few times. The chain employs TRBV7-9 and TRBJ2-3; maybe TRBD2 (5 bases). V dropped 2 bases and J dropped 4 bases, with 10 bases sitting between them. The CDR3 is made up of 14 amino acids. Germline CDR1 and CDR2: SEHNR and FQNEAQ (reference sequence). As DNA, the CDR3 is TGTGCCAGCAGCTTAAATCAGAGGGCAGATACGCAGTATTTT. It codes for CASSLNQRADTQYF.

The rearrangement joins TRBV11-2 to TRBJ2-5; no reliable D call. Judging by the DNA end, TRBJ2-7 fits better; the J call may be wrong. The CDR3 consists of 13 residues. Per the germline V gene, CDR1 is SGHAT and CDR2 is FQNNGV. CDR3 sequence (DNA): TGTGCCAGCAGCTTAGGGCAACCCTACGAGCAGTACTTC. Its protein is CASSLGQPYEQYF.

This clone has only a few counts. The rearrangement uses TRBV7-9 and TRBJ2-2; D is perhaps TRBD2 (6 bases). V was shortened by 5 bases and J by 6 bases, with 16 bases between the two germline ends. CDR3 length equals 15 residues. Germline V gives CDR1 SEHNR, CDR2 FQNEAQ (reference sequence). The CDR3 coding sequence is TGTGCCAGCAGCCCAGGGAGGTTTGCGCCCGGGGAGCTGTTTTTT. It specifies CASSPGRFAPGELFF.